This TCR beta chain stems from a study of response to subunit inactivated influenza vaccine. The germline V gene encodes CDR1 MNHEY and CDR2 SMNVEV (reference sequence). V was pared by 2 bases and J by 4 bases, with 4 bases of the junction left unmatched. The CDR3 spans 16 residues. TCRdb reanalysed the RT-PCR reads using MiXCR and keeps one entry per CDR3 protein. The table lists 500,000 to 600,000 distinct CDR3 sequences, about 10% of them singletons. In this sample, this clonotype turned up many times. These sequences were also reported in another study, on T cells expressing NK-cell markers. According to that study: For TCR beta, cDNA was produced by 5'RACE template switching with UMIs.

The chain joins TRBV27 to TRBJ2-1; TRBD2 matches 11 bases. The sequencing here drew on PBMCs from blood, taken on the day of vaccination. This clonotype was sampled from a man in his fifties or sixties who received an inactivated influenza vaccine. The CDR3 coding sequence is TGTGCCAGCAGTTTAGGCTCTAGCGGGAGGTACAATGAGCAGTTCTTC. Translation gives CASSLGSSGRYNEQFF.